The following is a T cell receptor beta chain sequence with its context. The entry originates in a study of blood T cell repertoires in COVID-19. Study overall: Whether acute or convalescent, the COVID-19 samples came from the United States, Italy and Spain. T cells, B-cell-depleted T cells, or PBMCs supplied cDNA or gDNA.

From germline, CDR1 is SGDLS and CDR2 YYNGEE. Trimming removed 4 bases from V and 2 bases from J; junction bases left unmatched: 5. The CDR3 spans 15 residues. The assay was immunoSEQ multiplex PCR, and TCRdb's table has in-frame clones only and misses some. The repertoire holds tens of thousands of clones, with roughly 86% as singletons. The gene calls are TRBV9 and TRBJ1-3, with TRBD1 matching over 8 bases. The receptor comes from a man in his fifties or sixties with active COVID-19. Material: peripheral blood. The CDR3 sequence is CASSRGQETGNTIYF. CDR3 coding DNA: TGTGCCAGCAGCAGGGGACAGGAAACTGGAAACACCATATATTTT.